This T cell receptor (beta chain) was captured in a study of identical twins. General study results and limits: The authors noted that invariant MAIT and iNKT cells could partly confound zero-insertion analyses.

This clonotype was seen only a few times. The antigen is unknown. TCRdb re-analysed the 5' RACE reads in MiXCR, keeping a single row per CDR3 protein. The sample has about 520,000 distinct CDR3 sequences; roughly a fifth are singletons. Trimming took off 7 bases at V and 8 bases at J, with 23 bases between the two ends. Germline V gives CDR1 LNHDA, CDR2 SQIVND (reference sequence). The CDR3 extends over 16 amino acids. Separately, the same data were catalogued under a study of T cells expressing NK-cell markers. As that report states: The use of an anti-gamma-delta TCR antibody, which was added in several experiments, restricted sorting to T cells expressing alpha-beta TCR. Among several donors, these clonotypes also ranked first in the CD3+CD56-NKG2C+ fraction.

The rearrangement joins TRBV19 to TRBJ1-4, with a weak D call TRBD1 (5 bases). The source of this sequence is a woman aged 18-35 years in good health. Material: CD4+ T cells sorted from blood. CDR3 region: CASTESRQTPGEKLFF. The CDR3 coding sequence is TGTGCCAGTACGGAGTCCAGGCAGACCCCAGGGGAAAAACTGTTTTTT. Full variable domain (missing parts from reference TRBV19 and TRBJ1-4): DGGITQSPKYLFRKEGQNVTLSCEQNLNHDAMYWYRQDPGQGLRLIYYSQIVNDFQKGDIAEGYSVSREKKESFPLTVTSAQKNPTAFYLCASTESRQTPGEKLFFGSGTQLSVL.